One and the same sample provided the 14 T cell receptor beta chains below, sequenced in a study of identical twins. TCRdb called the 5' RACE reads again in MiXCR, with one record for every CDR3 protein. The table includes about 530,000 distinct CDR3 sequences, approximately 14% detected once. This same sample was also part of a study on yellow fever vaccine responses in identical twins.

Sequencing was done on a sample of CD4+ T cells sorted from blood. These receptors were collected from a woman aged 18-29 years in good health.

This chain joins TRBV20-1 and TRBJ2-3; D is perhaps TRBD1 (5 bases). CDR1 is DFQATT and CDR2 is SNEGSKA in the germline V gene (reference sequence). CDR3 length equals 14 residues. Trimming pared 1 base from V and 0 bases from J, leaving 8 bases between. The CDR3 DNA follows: TGCAGTGCTAGAGGGGGCGGCAGCACAGATACGCAGTATTTT. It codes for CSARGGGSTDTQYF.

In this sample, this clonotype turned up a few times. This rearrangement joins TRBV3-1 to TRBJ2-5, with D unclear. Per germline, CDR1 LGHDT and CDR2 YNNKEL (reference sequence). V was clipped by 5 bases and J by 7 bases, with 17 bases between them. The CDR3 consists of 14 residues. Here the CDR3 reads CASSSRTGERTQYF. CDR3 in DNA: TGTGCCAGCAGCTCCCGTACTGGGGAAAGGACCCAGTACTTC.

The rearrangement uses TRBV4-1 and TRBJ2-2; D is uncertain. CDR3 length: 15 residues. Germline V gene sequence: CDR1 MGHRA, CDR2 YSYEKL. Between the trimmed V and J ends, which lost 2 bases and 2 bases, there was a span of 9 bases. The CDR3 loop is CASSQSTPNTGELFF. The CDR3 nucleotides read TGCGCCAGCAGCCAATCGACACCAAACACCGGGGAGCTGTTTTTT.

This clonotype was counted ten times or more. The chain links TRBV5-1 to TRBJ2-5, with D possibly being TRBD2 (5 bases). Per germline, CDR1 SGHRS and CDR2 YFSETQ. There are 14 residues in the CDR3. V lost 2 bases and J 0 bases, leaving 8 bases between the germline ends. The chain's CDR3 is CASSFGLYQETQYF. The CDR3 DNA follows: TGCGCCAGCAGCTTTGGACTGTACCAAGAGACCCAGTACTTC. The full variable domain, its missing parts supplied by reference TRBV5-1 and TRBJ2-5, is KAGVTQTPRYLIKTRGQQVTLSCSPISGHRSVSWYQQTPGQGLQFLFEYFSETQRNKGNFPGRFSGRQFSNSRSEMNVSTLELGDSALYLCASSFGLYQETQYFGPGTRLLVL.

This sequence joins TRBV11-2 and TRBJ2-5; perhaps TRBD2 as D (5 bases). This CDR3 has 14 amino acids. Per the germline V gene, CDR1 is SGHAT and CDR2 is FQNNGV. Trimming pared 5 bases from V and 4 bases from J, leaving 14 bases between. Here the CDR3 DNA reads TGTGCCAGCAGCCCCCGGGCCGGAGGAGAGACCCAGTACTTC. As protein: CASSPRAGGETQYF.

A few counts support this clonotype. The CDR3 here is CASSLDRGRMNTEAFF. The DNA of the CDR3 is TGTGCCAGCAGTTTAGACAGGGGGCGGATGAACACTGAAGCTTTCTTT. V and J are TRBV27 and TRBJ1-1; 10 nucleotides match TRBD1. V trimming: 2 bases; J trimming: 0 bases; junction bases outside the gene matches: 3. In germline, CDR1 is MNHEY, CDR2 SMNVEV (reference sequence). The CDR3 contains 16 residues.

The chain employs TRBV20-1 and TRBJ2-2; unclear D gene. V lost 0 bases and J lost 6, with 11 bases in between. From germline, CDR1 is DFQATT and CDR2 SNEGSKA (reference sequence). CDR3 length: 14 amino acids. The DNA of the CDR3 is TGCAGTGCTAGAGATTCGGCTTTTTCCGGGGAGCTGTTTTTT. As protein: CSARDSAFSGELFF.

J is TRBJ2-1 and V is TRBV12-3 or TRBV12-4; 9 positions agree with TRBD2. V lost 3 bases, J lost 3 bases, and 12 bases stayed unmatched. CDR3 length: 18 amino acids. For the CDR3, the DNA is TGTGCCAGCAGTTTTGCGTCTAGCGGGGCTAGGGACTACAATGAGCAGTTCTTC. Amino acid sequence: CASSFASSGARDYNEQFF.

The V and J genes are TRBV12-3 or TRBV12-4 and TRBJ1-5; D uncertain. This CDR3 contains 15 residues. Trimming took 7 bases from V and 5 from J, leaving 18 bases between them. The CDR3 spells CASTPSVGMHQPQHF. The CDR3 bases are TGTGCCAGCACCCCGTCGGTCGGAATGCATCAGCCCCAGCATTTT.

CDR3 nucleotides: TGTGCCAGCTGTAGACAGGTCCCCTACGAGCAGTACTTC. This sequence encodes CASCRQVPYEQYF. The chain is built from TRBV5-5 and TRBJ2-7, with D perhaps TRBD1 (6 bases). The CDR3 runs to 13 residues. Germline CDR1 reads SGHKS; CDR2 reads YYEKEE (reference sequence). With 7 bases removed from V and 2 bases from J, the gap between germline ends came to 13 bases.

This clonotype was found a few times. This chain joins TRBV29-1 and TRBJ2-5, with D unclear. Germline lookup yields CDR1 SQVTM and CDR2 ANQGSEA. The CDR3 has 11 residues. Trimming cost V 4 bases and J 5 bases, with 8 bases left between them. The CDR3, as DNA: TGCAGCGTTGGGAATGGGGAGACCCAGTACTTC. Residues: CSVGNGETQYF. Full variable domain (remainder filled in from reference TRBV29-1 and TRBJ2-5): SAVISQKPSRDICQRGTSLTIQCQVDSQVTMMFWYRQQPGQSLTLIATANQGSEATYESGFVIDKFPISRPNLTFSTLTVSNMSPEDSSIYLCSVGNGETQYFGPGTRLLVL.

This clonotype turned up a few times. The CDR3 sequence: CASSISDYGYTF. In DNA, the CDR3 is TGTGCCAGCAGTATATCGGACTATGGCTACACCTTC. The chain employs TRBV2 and TRBJ1-2, with D uncertain. Germline values: CDR1 SNHLY, CDR2 FYNNEI. This CDR3 contains 12 residues. V lost 5 bases and J lost 3, with 7 bases in between.

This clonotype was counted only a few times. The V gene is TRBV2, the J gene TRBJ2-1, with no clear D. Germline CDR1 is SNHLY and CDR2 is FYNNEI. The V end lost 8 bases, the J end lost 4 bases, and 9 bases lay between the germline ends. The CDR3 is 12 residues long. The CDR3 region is CASRVVYNEQFF. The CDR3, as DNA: TGTGCCAGCCGGGTCGTGTACAATGAGCAGTTCTTC. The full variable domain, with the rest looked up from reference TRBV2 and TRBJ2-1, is EPEVTQTPSHQVTQMGQEVILRCVPISNHLYFYWYRQILGQKVEFLVSFYNNEISEKSEIFDDQFSVERPDGSNFTLKIRSTKLEDSAMYFCASRVVYNEQFFGPGTRLTVL.

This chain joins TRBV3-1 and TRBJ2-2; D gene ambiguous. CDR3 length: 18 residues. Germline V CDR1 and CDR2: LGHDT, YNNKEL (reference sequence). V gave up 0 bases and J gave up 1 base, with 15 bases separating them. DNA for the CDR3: TGTGCCAGCAGCCAAGATCCCCTGGCATGGAAGAACACCGGGGAGCTGTTTTTT. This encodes CASSQDPLAWKNTGELFF.